This T cell receptor beta chain appears in the sequencing data of a study of T cell responses to AZD1222 COVID-19 vaccine. The repertoire was sequenced with immunoSEQ multiplex PCR; TCRdb's copy has only in-frame clones and lacks some. The table shows tens of thousands of clones, with approximately 90% occurring only once. Germline CDR1 is PRHDT and CDR2 is FYEKMQ (reference sequence). The CDR3 is 12 amino acids. Trimming shortened V by 5 bases and J by 8 bases, and 11 bases separated the two germline ends. Concerning this clone itself: No antigen is known for it.

The study, taken as a whole, reports: Increases in Spike-specific TCR breadth and depth were seen after two AZD1222 doses.

The chain links TRBV13 to TRBJ2-3; unclear D gene. This material consisted of peripheral blood, taken on day 0 of AZD1222 vaccination. This clonotype originated in an adult in good health. CDR3 coding DNA: TGTGCCAGCAGCACTCAGCGTGGTACGCAGTATTTT. Its protein is CASSTQRGTQYF.